This T cell receptor (beta chain) appears in the sequencing data of a study of beta chain features in type 1 diabetes. Study-level findings and limits: Patients' naive, central memory and regulatory TCRB repertoires appeared more alike than those of healthy donors. Within each of all four CD4+ subsets, Type 1 diabetes patients had TCRB CDR3s that were moderately but significantly shorter. Sequencing used cDNA, and cells with high TCR expression could therefore be over-represented.

Reverse transcription of all isolated RNA meant that expressed TCRB transcripts were sequenced. Only in-frame clones appear in the TCRdb table, and some are missing; sequencing was by immunoSEQ multiplex PCR. The data show about 650,000 clones, roughly an eighth seen once. Turning to this clone: Its cognate antigen is unknown.

About 100 mL of blood, on average, came from one heparinised draw per donor. This receptor was identified in a man aged 25-45 years with type 1 diabetes. The sequenced sample was naive CD4+ T cells from blood.

CDR3 DNA sequence: TGTGCCAGCAGCTTGAGGCTCAGGGGTACCACAGATACGCAGTATTTT. This sequence encodes CASSLRLRGTTDTQYF. This rearrangement joins TRBV5-4 to TRBJ2-3, with D maybe TRBD1 (6 bases). The CDR3 has 16 residues. Germline V CDR1 and CDR2: SGHNT, YYREEE (reference sequence). Trimming removed 1 base from V and 2 bases from J, with 14 bases in between. Full variable domain (rest looked up from reference TRBV5-4 and TRBJ2-3): ETGVTQSPTHLIKTRGQQVTLRCSSQSGHNTVSWYQQALGQGPQFIFQYYREEENGRGNFPPRFSGLQFPNYSSELNVNALELDDSALYLCASSLRLRGTTDTQYFGPGTRLTVL.